The clone carrying this T cell receptor beta chain was observed a single time. The record originates from a study of blood T cell repertoires in COVID-19. The protocol was immunoSEQ multiplex PCR, while the TCRdb copy is restricted to in-frame clones and leaves out a portion. Here the sample spans a few hundred thousand clones, about 88% being singletons. Trimming removed 4 bases from V and 4 bases from J, with 7 bases in between. This CDR3 has 12 amino acids. Germline loops: CDR1 LNHDA, CDR2 SQIVND (reference sequence). The chain couples TRBV19 to TRBJ1-2; D is ambiguous. The sequenced sample consisted of peripheral blood. The source of this sequence is an older woman with acute or convalescent COVID-19. The CDR3: CASSKEGYGYTF. CDR3 DNA sequence: TGTGCCAGTAGTAAGGAGGGCTATGGCTACACCTTC.